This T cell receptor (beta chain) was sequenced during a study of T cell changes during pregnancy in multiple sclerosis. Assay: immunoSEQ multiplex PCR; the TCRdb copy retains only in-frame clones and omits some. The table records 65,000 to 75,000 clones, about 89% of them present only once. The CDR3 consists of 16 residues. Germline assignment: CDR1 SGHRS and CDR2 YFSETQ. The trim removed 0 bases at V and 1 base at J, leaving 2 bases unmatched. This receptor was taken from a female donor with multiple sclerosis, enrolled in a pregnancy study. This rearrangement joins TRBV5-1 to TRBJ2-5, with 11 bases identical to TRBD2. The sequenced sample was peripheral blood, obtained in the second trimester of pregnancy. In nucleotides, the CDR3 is TGCGCCAGCAGCTTGGGACTAGCGGGACTCCAAGAGACCCAGTACTTC. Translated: CASSLGLAGLQETQYF. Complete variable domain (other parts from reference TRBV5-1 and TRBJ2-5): KAGVTQTPRYLIKTRGQQVTLSCSPISGHRSVSWYQQTPGQGLQFLFEYFSETQRNKGNFPGRFSGRQFSNSRSEMNVSTLELGDSALYLCASSLGLAGLQETQYFGPGTRLLVL.